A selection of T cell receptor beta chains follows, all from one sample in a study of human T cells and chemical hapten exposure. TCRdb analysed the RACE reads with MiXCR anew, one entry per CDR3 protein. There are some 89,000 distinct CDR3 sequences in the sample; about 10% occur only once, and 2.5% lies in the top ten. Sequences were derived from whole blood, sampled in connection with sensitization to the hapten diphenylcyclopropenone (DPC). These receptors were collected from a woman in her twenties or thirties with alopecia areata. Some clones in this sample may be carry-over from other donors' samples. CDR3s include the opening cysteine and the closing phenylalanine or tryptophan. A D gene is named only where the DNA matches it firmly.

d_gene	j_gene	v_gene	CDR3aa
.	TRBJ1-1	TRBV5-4	CASSLGPIVGRNTEAFF
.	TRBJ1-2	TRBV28	CASSWGDIEYSYTF
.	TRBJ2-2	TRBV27	CASGRTAANTGELFF
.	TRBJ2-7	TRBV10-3	CAISESRFAGQTYEQYF
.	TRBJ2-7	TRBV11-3	CASSLAAGAPYEQYF
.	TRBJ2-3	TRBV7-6	CASSLARGAHTDTQYF
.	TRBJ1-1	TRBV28	CASSLISAGPTEAFF
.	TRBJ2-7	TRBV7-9	CASSASYEQYF
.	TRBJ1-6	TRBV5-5	CASSLAGGGNSPLHF
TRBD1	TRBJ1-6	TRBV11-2	CASSATGTENSPLHF
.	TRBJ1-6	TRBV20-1	CSVATGDNSPLHF
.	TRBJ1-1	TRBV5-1	CASSSSPDRGTEAFF
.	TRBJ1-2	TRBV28	CASSFIREYGYTF
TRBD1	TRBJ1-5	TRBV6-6	CASSSGQGASTNQPQHF
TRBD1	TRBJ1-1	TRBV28	CASSSYRDSYMNTEAFF
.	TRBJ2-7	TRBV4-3	CASSQELTPSYEQYF
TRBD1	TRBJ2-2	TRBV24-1	CATSVTGGNTGELFF
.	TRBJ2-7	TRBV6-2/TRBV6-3	CAHKEAEVGEQYF
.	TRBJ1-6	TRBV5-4	CASSSQGGNSPLHF